The clone carrying this T cell receptor beta chain was recorded once. The sample comes from a study of blood T cells in healthy people across ages. The second PCR ran roughly 7 to 12 cycles with a sample-barcoded 5' primer and J-beta primers. Using its own MiXCR run on the 5' RACE reads, TCRdb lists one record per CDR3 protein. Of roughly 500,000 distinct CDR3 sequences detected, nearly 25% appear once; the ten largest clones hold roughly 10%. The same sample was also studied in work on T cells of mothers and their children. As that report states: Related and unrelated pairs show similar shaping of TCR recombination output by thymic selection.

This receptor was obtained from a boy between 10 and 17 years old in good health. Specimen: blood.

CDR3 loop: CASSLFSGNTIYF. In nucleotides, the CDR3 is TGTGCCAGCAGCCTCTTCTCTGGAAACACCATATATTTT. V usage is TRBV7-8 and J usage is TRBJ1-3, with D unresolved. Germline V lookup: CDR1 SGHVS, CDR2 FQNEAQ. The CDR3 covers 13 residues. V gave up 5 bases and J gave up 0 bases, with 5 bases separating them. Looking up the rest from reference TRBV7-8 and TRBJ1-3 gives the full variable domain: GAGVSQSPRYKVAKRGQDVALRCDPISGHVSLFWYQQALGQGPEFLTYFQNEAQLDKSGLPSDRFFAERPEGSVSTLKIQRTQQEDSAVYLCASSLFSGNTIYFGEGSWLTVV.